Presented here are 18 T cell receptor beta chains from one specimen sequenced in a study of glioma-infiltrating T cells after dendritic cell vaccination. Produced via immunoSEQ multiplex PCR; TCRdb's table is partial and in-frame only. The sample lists about 50,000 clones; 89% were seen once. Time point noted: after dendritic cell vaccination, including at tumor progression/relapse. The sample was blood, taken after dendritic cell vaccination. The receptors were sampled from a human donor with glioblastoma.

The sample holds one count of this clone. The rearrangement joins TRBV15 to TRBJ1-3; D is possibly TRBD1 (5 bases). Trimming shortened V by 3 bases and J by 2 bases, and 8 bases separated the two germline ends. The germline CDR1 and CDR2 sequences are LNHNV and YYDKDF (reference sequence). This CDR3 is built from 14 residues. CDR3 sequence: CATSSGTPGNTIYF. CDR3 sequence (DNA): TGTGCCACCAGCAGCGGGACTCCTGGAAACACCATATATTTT.

The genes are TRBV7-9 and TRBJ1-1; 10 bases are a match to TRBD1. The CDR3 length is 15 residues. CDR1 is SEHNR and CDR2 is FQNEAQ in the germline V gene (reference sequence). The trim removed 6 bases at V and 5 bases at J, leaving 9 bases unmatched. CDR3: CASRPQTGGRTEAFF. CDR3 nucleotides: TGTGCCAGCAGGCCCCAGACAGGGGGCCGGACTGAAGCTTTCTTT.

The chain employs TRBV7-9 and TRBJ2-1; TRBD1 matches at 7 bases. This CDR3 has 18 amino acids. Germline V CDR1 and CDR2: SEHNR, FQNEAQ (reference sequence). Unmatched junction bases numbered 16, after V lost 3 bases and J lost 5 bases. The CDR3 is CASSFPQGGVYSDNEQFF. The CDR3 nucleotides read TGTGCCAGCAGCTTTCCCCAAGGGGGCGTATACAGTGACAATGAGCAGTTCTTC.

The rearrangement uses TRBV28 and TRBJ1-5; D unclear. V gave up 3 bases and J gave up 7 bases, with 10 bases separating them. Germline CDR1 reads MDHEN; CDR2 reads SYDVKM. The CDR3 has 13 amino acids. The CDR3 spells CASSFPSGQPQHF. The CDR3 bases are TGTGCCAGCAGTTTCCCCTCGGGGCAGCCCCAGCATTTT.

The rearrangement links TRBV30 to TRBJ2-2, with D perhaps TRBD1 (5 bases). CDR1 is GTSNPN and CDR2 is SVGIG in the germline V gene (reference sequence). This CDR3 contains 15 residues. Trimming left V 3 bases short and J 0 bases short, with 11 bases between. CDR3 nucleotides: TGTGCCTGGAGCCGACAGAAGACGAACACCGGGGAGCTGTTTTTT. The encoded protein is CAWSRQKTNTGELFF. Variable domain in full (rest from reference TRBV30 and TRBJ2-2): SQTIHQWPATLVQPVGSPLSLECTVEGTSNPNLYWYRQAAGRGLQLLFYSVGIGQISSEVPQNLSASRPQDRQFILSSKKLLLSDSGFYLCAWSRQKTNTGELFFGEGSRLTVL.

The gene calls are TRBV19 and TRBJ1-1; 9 nucleotides match TRBD1. This CDR3 is built from 13 residues. Germline-derived CDR1 and CDR2 are LNHDA and SQIVND (reference sequence). Losses at the gene ends were 6 bases for V and 5 bases for J; bases not matched to a gene: 4. CDR3 protein: CASRGQGGTEAFF. The CDR3 DNA reads TGTGCCAGTAGGGGACAGGGAGGGACTGAAGCTTTCTTT. Full variable domain (outside the CDR3, taken from reference TRBV19 and TRBJ1-1): DGGITQSPKYLFRKEGQNVTLSCEQNLNHDAMYWYRQDPGQGLRLIYYSQIVNDFQKGDIAEGYSVSREKKESFPLTVTSAQKNPTAFYLCASRGQGGTEAFFGQGTRLTVV.

The chain has TRBV28 and TRBJ2-7, with D uncertain. CDR3 size: 12 residues. Germline CDR1 is MDHEN and CDR2 is SYDVKM. Trimming cost V 2 bases and J 3 bases, with 5 bases left between them. CDR3 coding DNA: TGTGCCAGCAGTTTACGAGACTACGAGCAGTACTTC. It specifies CASSLRDYEQYF.

The V and J genes are TRBV7-2 and TRBJ1-2; D not certain. With 1 base removed from V and 5 bases from J, the gap between germline ends came to 14 bases. Looked up from germline, CDR1 is SGHTA and CDR2 is FQGNSA. The CDR3 is 15 residues long. CDR3 loop: CASSLGSAPRYGYTF. The CDR3 nucleotides read TGTGCCAGCAGCTTAGGAAGCGCGCCTAGATATGGCTACACCTTC.

V usage is TRBV9 and J usage is TRBJ1-3; maybe TRBD1 (5 bases). Looked up from germline, CDR1 is SGDLS and CDR2 is YYNGEE. Between the trimmed V and J ends, which lost 3 bases and 1 base, there was a span of 14 bases. The length of the CDR3 is 16 residues. CDR3 coding DNA: TGTGCCAGCAGCGAAGAAGGGGACTGGTCTGGAAACACCATATATTTT. Amino acid sequence: CASSEEGDWSGNTIYF.

In its sample, this clone was seen a few times. The chain uses TRBV7-8 and TRBJ2-7; 9 nucleotides match TRBD1. The CDR3 has 15 amino acids. CDR1 and CDR2 from the germline V gene are SGHVS and FQNEAQ. J lost 3 bases, V lost 2 bases, and 5 bases had no gene match. The CDR3 is CASSLMGTGYYEQYF. In nucleotides, the CDR3 is TGTGCCAGCAGCTTAATGGGGACAGGGTACTACGAGCAGTACTTC.

The chain recombines TRBV7-3 with TRBJ1-1; no reliable D call. V lost 2 bases to trimming and J lost 0 bases, with 7 bases between them. This CDR3 has 14 residues. CDR1 is SGHTA and CDR2 is FQGTGA in the germline V gene. The CDR3 region is CASSLLTLNTEAFF. CDR3 sequence (DNA): TGTGCCAGCAGCTTATTAACACTGAACACTGAAGCTTTCTTT.

V usage is TRBV13 and J usage is TRBJ1-3; 7 bases match TRBD1. After removal of 0 bases from V and 4 bases from J, the junction contained 3 bases not matched to a gene. Germline-derived CDR1 and CDR2 are PRHDT and FYEKMQ (reference sequence). The CDR3 loop spans 15 amino acids. For the CDR3, the DNA is TGTGCCAGCAGCTTAGGGACAGGGAACGGAAACACCATATATTTT. Translating gives CASSLGTGNGNTIYF.

V gene TRBV10-3 combines with J gene TRBJ1-2, with no clear D. V gave up 8 bases and J gave up 7 bases, with 14 bases separating them. Germline V gene sequence: CDR1 ENHRY, CDR2 SYGVKD. The CDR3 is 12 residues long. CDR3 nucleotide sequence: TGTGCCATCGGCGGACTGGGCTCTGGCTACACCTTC. It is translated as CAIGGLGSGYTF.

The chain links TRBV10-3 to TRBJ2-7; TRBD2 might be the D (5 bases). The ends were cut back, 10 bases at V and 5 bases at J, with 24 bases in the middle. There are 15 residues in the CDR3. The germline gives CDR1 ENHRY, CDR2 SYGVKD. CDR3 DNA sequence: TGTGCCACTACGAACCTCGCGTCGGGGTCTCACGAGCAGTACTTC. Encoded protein: CATTNLASGSHEQYF.

V gene TRBV11-2 combines with J gene TRBJ2-7, with 9 bases identical to TRBD2. Unmatched junction bases numbered 10, after V lost 5 bases and J lost 2 bases. The CDR3 loop spans 16 amino acids. CDR1 and CDR2 (germline): SGHAT, FQNNGV. In DNA, the CDR3 is TGTGCCAGCAGCCGAGGGTGGGCGGGAGGGGCCTACGAGCAGTACTTC. It encodes CASSRGWAGGAYEQYF. Together with reference TRBV11-2 and TRBJ2-7, the CDR3 gives the full variable domain: EAGVAQSPRYKIIEKRQSVAFWCNPISGHATLYWYQQILGQGPKLLIQFQNNGVVDDSQLPKDRFSAERLKGVDSTLKIQPAKLEDSAVYLCASSRGWAGGAYEQYFGPGTRLTVT.

This clone was found once. For the CDR3, the DNA is TGTGCCAGCTCACCGGGACAGCGTAGTACAGATACGCAGTATTTT. This codes for CASSPGQRSTDTQYF. This rearrangement joins TRBV18 to TRBJ2-3, with 7 bases lining up with TRBD1. CDR1 and CDR2 from the germline V gene are KGHSH and LQKENI. CDR3 length equals 15 residues. V lost 3 bases to trimming and J lost 3 bases; unmatched junction nucleotides: 6.

As concerns this clone: Additional DNA sequences in this sample encode the identical CDR3. The rearrangement uses TRBV28 and TRBJ1-5; D not resolved. In germline, CDR1 is MDHEN, CDR2 SYDVKM. Deletions cut 3 bases from V and 3 bases from J, with 6 bases between. This CDR3 contains 13 residues. The chain's CDR3 is CASSLQVNQPQHF. The CDR3 nucleotides read TGTGCCAGCAGTTTGCAGGTCAATCAGCCCCAGCATTTT. The whole variable domain, remainder taken from reference TRBV28 and TRBJ1-5, is DVKVTQSSRYLVKRTGEKVFLECVQDMDHENMFWYRQDPGLGLRLIYFSYDVKMKEKGDIPEGYSVSREKKERFSLILESASTNQTSMYLCASSLQVNQPQHFGDGTRLSIL.

The chain recombines TRBV28 with TRBJ1-2, with D maybe TRBD1 (6 bases). V shed 2 bases and J shed 10 bases, with 11 bases lying between them. The germline V gene has CDR1 MDHEN and CDR2 SYDVKM. The CDR3 extends over 12 amino acids. CDR3: CASSLQTGAYTF. CDR3 DNA: TGTGCCAGCAGTTTACAGACAGGAGCCTACACCTTC.